This T cell receptor (beta chain) originates from a study of molecular identifiers for immune sequencing clone quantification. Study results and caveats: A single cell's spiked Jurkat TCR RNA was reportedly detectable among about a million naive cells.

Per the germline V gene, CDR1 is SQVTM and CDR2 is ANQGSEA. V lost 3 bases to trimming and J lost 2 bases, with 13 bases between them. The CDR3 is 14 amino acids. Naive CD8 T cells were FACS-sorted by CD8+CD4-CCR7+CD45RA+ markers. This clonotype was found many times. Its specificity is not known. It was with previously described methods and listed TCR primers that bulk TCR libraries were made. TCRdb re-called the PCR reads through MiXCR, storing one row per CDR3 protein. The sample shows under 15,000 distinct CDR3 sequences, approximately 18% of them seen only once. The rearrangement links TRBV29-1 to TRBJ1-2; D not resolved. This TCR was recovered from a human donor in good health. Some libraries in this study had Jurkat cell RNA spiked in. The sequenced material came from naive CD8+ T cells from blood, with Jurkat cell RNA spiked in. Subset of the sample: FACS-sorted CD8+CD4-CCR7+CD45RA+ naive T cells. Here the CDR3 DNA reads TGCAGCGTTGACTCGGACCGATACAACTATGGCTACACCTTC. It specifies CSVDSDRYNYGYTF.